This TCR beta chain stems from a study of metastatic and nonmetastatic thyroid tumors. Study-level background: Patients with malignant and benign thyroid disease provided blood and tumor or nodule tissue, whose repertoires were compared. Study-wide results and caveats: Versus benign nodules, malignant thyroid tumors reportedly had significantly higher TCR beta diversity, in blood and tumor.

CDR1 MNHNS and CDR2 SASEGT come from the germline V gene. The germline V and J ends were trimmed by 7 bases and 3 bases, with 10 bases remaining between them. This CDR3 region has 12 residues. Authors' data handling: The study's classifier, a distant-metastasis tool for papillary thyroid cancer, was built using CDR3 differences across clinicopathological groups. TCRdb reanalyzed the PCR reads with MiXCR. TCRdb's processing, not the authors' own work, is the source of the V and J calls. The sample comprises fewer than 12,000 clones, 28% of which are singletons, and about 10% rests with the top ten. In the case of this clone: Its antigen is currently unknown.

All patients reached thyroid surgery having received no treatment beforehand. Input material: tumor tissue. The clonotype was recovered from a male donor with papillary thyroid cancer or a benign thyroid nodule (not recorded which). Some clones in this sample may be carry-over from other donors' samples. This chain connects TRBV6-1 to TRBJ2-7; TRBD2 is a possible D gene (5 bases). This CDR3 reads CASTGEDYEQYF. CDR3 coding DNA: TGTGCCAGCACCGGGGAAGACTACGAGCAGTACTTC.